The rows below give T cell receptor beta chains drawn from one sample of a study of blood T cell repertoires in COVID-19. Only in-frame clones appear in the TCRdb table, and some are missing; sequencing was by immunoSEQ multiplex PCR. The table includes approximately 150,000 clones, roughly 88% detected once. Sequencing input: peripheral blood. These receptors were obtained from a woman aged 60-75 years with acute or convalescent COVID-19. Each CDR3 is given with its conserved first and last residue. The D gene is left open where the match is weak. The size entry is marked missing in some rows and otherwise reads once, few, many or a size class.

>TRBJ2-1|NA|TRBV4-2|TRBD1
TGTGCCAGCAGCCAAAAGGGAGGACAGGGCTTAAGGAATGAGCAGTTCTTC
CASSQKGGQGLRNEQFF
>TRBJ1-2|NA|TRBV9|TRBD1
TGTGCCAGCAGCGGCCGGACAGGGGACCATTATGGCTACACCTTC
CASSGRTGDHYGYTF
>TRBJ2-3|few|TRBV5-1|TRBD1
TGCGCCAGCAGATCGGGACAGGGACGCACAGATACGCAGTATTTT
CASRSGQGRTDTQYF
>TRBJ1-2|NA|TRBV5-8|TRBD1
TGTGCCAGCAGCCTCCGGGACAGGGGGAACGGCTACACCTTC
CASSLRDRGNGYTF
>TRBJ1-1|NA|TRBV19|TRBD1
TGTGCCAGTAGGCAGACAGGGCTTACTGAAGCTTTCTTT
CASRQTGLTEAFF
>TRBJ2-5|NA|TRBV4-2|TRBD2
TGTGCCAGCAGCCAAGACAGCCAGCGGGGGTCGAAGACTCCCCAGTACTTC
CASSQDSQRGSKTPQYF
>TRBJ1-5|NA|TRBV2|TRBD1
TGTGCCAGCAGTGGGACAGGGGGCTTTTTCGATCAGCCCCAGCATTTT
CASSGTGGFFDQPQHF
>TRBJ2-1|once|TRBV19|TRBD2
TGTGCCAGTAGTTTGGGACTAGCGGGGGGTCATGAGCAGTTCTTC
CASSLGLAGGHEQFF
>TRBJ2-7|NA|TRBV11-2|TRBD1
TGTGCCAGCAGCTCGCCCGTGGACAGGGACCGTAAGGGCTACGAGCAGTACTTC
CASSSPVDRDRKGYEQYF
>TRBJ1-6|NA|TRBV7-3|TRBD1
TGTGCCAGCAGCTCAGGACAGGGTTATAATTCACCCCTCCACTTT
CASSSGQGYNSPLHF
>TRBJ2-3|NA|TRBV9|TRBD2
TGTGCCAGCAGCGTAGCTTTGGCGGGGGGAAACACAGATACGCAGTATTTT
CASSVALAGGNTDTQYF
>TRBJ2-2|NA|TRBV5-1|NA
TGCGCCAGCAGCTTGAAACAGGGCGCGAACACCGGGGAGCTGTTTTTT
CASSLKQGANTGELFF
>TRBJ2-7|NA|TRBV5-1|TRBD1
TGCGCCAGCAGCTTACAGGGGATCTACGAGCAGTACTTC
CASSLQGIYEQYF
>TRBJ1-2|NA|TRBV28|NA
TGTGCCAGCGGTCCACGTCTACTCTTC
CASGPRLLF
>TRBJ2-3|NA|TRBV25-1|NA
TGTGCCAGCAGTATTTCAGGGGCAACGAGCACAGATACGCAGTATTTT
CASSISGATSTDTQYF
>TRBJ2-1|NA|TRBV2|NA
TGTGCCAGCACTCGGGACACTTTCAATGAGCAGTTCTTC
CASTRDTFNEQFF
>TRBJ2-1|NA|TRBV5-1|NA
TGCGCCAGCAGCTTGGCGGGACAAAATTACAATGAGCAGTTCTTC
CASSLAGQNYNEQFF
>TRBJ1-3|once|TRBV12-3/TRBV12-4|TRBD1
TGTGCCAGCAGTCGTCCGGGACAGATCATATATTTT
CASSRPGQIIYF